Presented here are 27 T cell receptor beta chains from one specimen sequenced in a study of blood T cell repertoires in COVID-19. Measured with immunoSEQ multiplex PCR; TCRdb has only the in-frame clones, and not every one. In the table there are fewer than 130,000 clones, approximately 90% of which are singletons. Source material: peripheral blood. The receptors were gathered from a woman aged 45-65 years with acute or convalescent COVID-19.

The gene calls are TRBV3-1 (or the pseudogene TRBV3-2) and TRBJ2-7, with a tentative D call TRBD2 (5 bases). Germline values: CDR1 LGHDT, CDR2 YNNKEL (reference sequence). The CDR3 length is 16 residues. The V end was cut by 5 bases, the J end by 1 base, with 18 bases between. The CDR3 DNA sequence: TGTGCCAGCAGCGAAAGCACACAGCGGAGGTCCTACGAGCAGTACTTC. Its translation: CASSESTQRRSYEQYF.

The CDR3 reads CSVVAGYEQYF. CDR3 in DNA: TGCAGCGTTGTCGCAGGATACGAGCAGTACTTC. V and J are TRBV29-1 and TRBJ2-7; D gene ambiguous. Germline CDR1 and CDR2: SQVTM and ANQGSEA. CDR3 length: 11 amino acids. Trimming removed 4 bases at V and 4 bases at J, with 8 bases between.

Only one count was recorded for this clone. The chain recombines TRBV18 with TRBJ2-5; 7 bases are shared with TRBD2. The CDR3 runs 12 residues. Trimming at V came to 6 bases and at J to 5 bases, leaving 3 bases not matched to a gene. Germline CDR1 KGHSH, CDR2 LQKENI. The CDR3 nucleotides are TGTGCCAGCTCGGGACTACGGGAGACCCAGTACTTC. Its translation: CASSGLRETQYF.

The chain carries TRBV24-1 and TRBJ2-3, with D unclear. The CDR3 sequence is 16 residues long. Trimming removed 4 bases at V and 0 bases at J, with 13 bases between. CDR1 is KGHDR, CDR2 SFDVKD, per germline. The CDR3 region is CATSDPAETSTDTQYF. The CDR3 nucleotides are TGTGCCACCAGTGACCCTGCCGAGACTAGCACAGATACGCAGTATTTT.

V usage is TRBV20-1 and J usage is TRBJ1-2, with a tentative D call TRBD1 (5 bases). This CDR3 is 14 amino acids long. Trimming took 3 bases from V and 4 from J, leaving 15 bases between them. Germline V CDR1 and CDR2: DFQATT, SNEGSKA (reference sequence). CDR3 nucleotide sequence: TGCAGTGCTAGTTCTCCGCGGGACGTCTATGGCTACACCTTC. Protein: CSASSPRDVYGYTF.

CDR3 in DNA: TGTGCCAGCTCACCTTCGAGAGATGAGCAGTTCTTC. This sequence encodes CASSPSRDEQFF. This sequence joins TRBV18 and TRBJ2-1; D call uncertain. CDR3 length: 12 residues. V was pared by 3 bases and J by 8 bases, with 8 bases between. Looked up from germline, CDR1 is KGHSH and CDR2 is LQKENI.

The genes are TRBV29-1 and TRBJ2-1; 8 bases fit TRBD2. The CDR3 runs to 15 residues. Germline CDR1 and CDR2: SQVTM and ANQGSEA. The V gene end was trimmed by 7 bases and the J gene end by 2 bases; junction bases not matched to a gene: 10. The CDR3 bases are TGCAGCGCCGGGGATAGCGGGAAGACCTACAATGAGCAGTTCTTC. It codes for CSAGDSGKTYNEQFF.

The chain combines TRBV19 with TRBJ2-1; 7 bases are a match to TRBD2. In germline, CDR1 is LNHDA, CDR2 SQIVND (reference sequence). Trimming took 7 bases from V and 3 from J; bases not matched to a gene: 6. The CDR3 is 14 residues long. The CDR3 loop reads CASTPGRRYNEQFF. In DNA form, the CDR3 reads TGTGCCAGTACCCCCGGGAGGCGCTACAATGAGCAGTTCTTC.

This clone was seen a few times. The junction departs from the called germline gene at one end, perhaps through a read error. The chain is built from TRBV5-1 and TRBJ2-1; TRBD2 aligns across 7 bases. The CDR3 consists of 13 residues. Germline V gene lookup returns CDR1 SGHRS and CDR2 YFSETQ. The CDR3 sequence: CASSPSEGAGKVF. Written as DNA, the CDR3 is TGCGCCAGCAGCCCCTCGGAGGGAGCGGGAAAGGTCTTC.

The chain links TRBV19 to TRBJ1-1; tentatively, D is TRBD1 (5 bases). The CDR3 contains 15 residues. Germline-derived CDR1 and CDR2 are LNHDA and SQIVND (reference sequence). V lost 0 bases to trimming and J lost 0 bases, with 8 bases between them. The chain's CDR3 is CASSIERQLNTEAFF. CDR3 bases: TGTGCCAGTAGTATAGAAAGACAGCTGAACACTGAAGCTTTCTTT.

The chain employs TRBV7-2 and TRBJ2-7; weak D call: TRBD1 (6 bases). The V end was cut by 5 bases, the J end by 5 bases, with 19 bases between. The CDR3 sequence is 15 residues long. CDR1 SGHTA and CDR2 FQGNSA come from the germline V gene. CDR3 residues: CASSQPNRAAHEQYF. CDR3 in DNA: TGTGCCAGCAGCCAACCCAACAGGGCTGCCCACGAGCAGTACTTC. Based on the CDR3 plus reference TRBV7-2 and TRBJ2-7, the full variable domain is GAGVSQSPSNKVTEKGKDVELRCDPISGHTALYWYRQSLGQGLEFLIYFQGNSAPDKSGLPSDRFSAERTGGSVSTLTIQRTQQEDSAVYLCASSQPNRAAHEQYFGPGTRLTVT.

The chain uses TRBV11-2 and TRBJ1-2, with 7 bases aligning to TRBD1. The CDR3 sequence is 15 residues long. Germline CDR1 and CDR2: SGHAT and FQNNGV. J lost 3 bases, V lost 10 bases, and 14 bases had no gene match. As DNA, the CDR3 is TGTGCCACCACCCGGGGACAGAGGGATCACTATGGCTACACCTTC. Protein sequence: CATTRGQRDHYGYTF.

The chain is built from TRBV6-6 and TRBJ2-1; D is perhaps TRBD2 (6 bases). V dropped 2 bases and J dropped 3 bases, with 11 bases sitting between them. CDR1 is MNHNY, CDR2 SVGAGI, per germline (reference sequence). There are 15 residues in the CDR3. The CDR3, as DNA: TGTGCCAGCAGTTACGGAGGGGAGGTCTACAATGAGCAGTTCTTC. This sequence encodes CASSYGGEVYNEQFF.

The chain uses TRBV2 and TRBJ2-5; 7 bases align to TRBD1. This CDR3 has 15 residues. V lost 6 bases, J lost 5 bases, and 12 bases stayed unmatched. Germline V CDR1 and CDR2: SNHLY, FYNNEI. The CDR3 nucleotides are TGTGCCAGCAGGGGTGCGACAGGGCCAGGGGAGACCCAGTACTTC. It specifies CASRGATGPGETQYF.

This clone showed up just once. V and J are TRBV18 and TRBJ1-1; TRBD1 aligns across 7 bases. This CDR3 has 13 amino acids. The V gene's germline CDR1 is KGHSH and CDR2 LQKENI. The J segment lost 3 bases and the V segment lost 3 bases, leaving 1 base of the junction unmatched. CDR3 residues: CASSPQGDTEAFF. The CDR3 bases are TGTGCCAGCTCACCGCAGGGGGACACTGAAGCTTTCTTT.

The CDR3 sequence: CAISESLADTGELFF. CDR3 bases: TGTGCCATCAGTGAGTCCCTGGCAGACACCGGGGAGCTGTTTTTT. V and J are TRBV10-3 and TRBJ2-2; no firm D call. The CDR3 length is 15 residues. V was clipped by 0 bases and J by 3 bases, with 8 bases between them. Germline CDR1 ENHRY, CDR2 SYGVKD.

V usage is TRBV6-2 or TRBV6-3 and J usage is TRBJ2-1, with TRBD2 identical over 10 bases. Germline V lookup: CDR1 MNHEY, CDR2 SVGEGT. CDR3 length: 15 residues. V was clipped by 5 bases and J by 9 bases; unmatched bases: 10. The CDR3 protein is CASSLLAGVASEQFF. The CDR3 bases are TGTGCCAGCAGTCTCCTAGCGGGAGTGGCCAGTGAGCAGTTCTTC.

This chain connects TRBV5-1 to TRBJ2-4, with TRBD2 as a possible D gene (6 bases). With 3 bases removed from V and 1 base from J, the gap between germline ends came to 23 bases. CDR1 SGHRS and CDR2 YFSETQ come from the germline V gene. The CDR3 runs to 19 residues. CDR3 region: CASSSAAPNDGGAKNIQYF. The CDR3 DNA follows: TGCGCCAGCAGCTCCGCGGCACCCAACGACGGAGGGGCCAAAAACATTCAGTACTTC. Filled out from reference TRBV5-1 and TRBJ2-4, the complete variable domain reads KAGVTQTPRYLIKTRGQQVTLSCSPISGHRSVSWYQQTPGQGLQFLFEYFSETQRNKGNFPGRFSGRQFSNSRSEMNVSTLELGDSALYLCASSSAAPNDGGAKNIQYFGAGTRLSVL.

The chain carries TRBV19 and TRBJ1-6, with D possibly matching TRBD1 (5 bases). The CDR3 extends over 13 amino acids. Trimming removed 6 bases from V and 14 bases from J, with 17 bases in between. Germline CDR1 is LNHDA and CDR2 is SQIVND (reference sequence). The CDR3 reads CASSYLGEGTLHF. CDR3 DNA sequence: TGTGCCAGTAGCTACTTAGGGGAGGGCACCCTCCACTTT. Variable domain in full (rest from reference TRBV19 and TRBJ1-6): DGGITQSPKYLFRKEGQNVTLSCEQNLNHDAMYWYRQDPGQGLRLIYYSQIVNDFQKGDIAEGYSVSREKKESFPLTVTSAQKNPTAFYLCASSYLGEGTLHFGNGTRLTVT.

The chain combines TRBV13 with TRBJ1-6; TRBD1 matches at 11 bases. Losses at the gene ends were 4 bases for V and 5 bases for J; bases not matched to a gene: 13. CDR3 length: 19 residues. Germline V lookup: CDR1 PRHDT, CDR2 FYEKMQ (reference sequence). The CDR3 here is CASSSYRDRGIANNSPLHF. The CDR3 DNA reads TGTGCCAGCAGCTCTTACCGGGACAGGGGGATCGCTAATAATTCACCCCTCCACTTT.

V usage is TRBV20-1 and J usage is TRBJ1-1; tentative D call: TRBD1 (6 bases). Germline lookup yields CDR1 DFQATT and CDR2 SNEGSKA (reference sequence). Trimming left V 3 bases short and J 7 bases short, with 12 bases between. This CDR3 is built from 12 residues. CDR3: CSASMGQGEAFF. The CDR3 bases are TGCAGTGCTAGTATGGGACAAGGTGAAGCTTTCTTT.

The gene calls are TRBV7-9 and TRBJ2-7; 8 positions match TRBD2. The CDR3 is 15 amino acids. Germline loops: CDR1 SEHNR, CDR2 FQNEAQ (reference sequence). After removal of 6 bases from V and 6 bases from J, the junction contained 13 bases not matched to a gene. The CDR3: CASRNSGNRASEQYF. In DNA form, the CDR3 reads TGTGCCAGCAGGAATAGCGGGAACAGGGCTTCCGAGCAGTACTTC.

The rearrangement links TRBV19 to TRBJ2-1; 14 bases map to TRBD2. V lost 3 bases and J lost 9; bases outside the gene matches: 4. Germline V lookup: CDR1 LNHDA, CDR2 SQIVND (reference sequence). The CDR3 runs 15 residues. The CDR3 sequence: CASSIRTSGRTEQFF. DNA for the CDR3: TGTGCCAGTAGTATTCGGACTAGCGGGAGGACTGAGCAGTTCTTC. Together with reference TRBV19 and TRBJ2-1, the CDR3 gives the full variable domain: DGGITQSPKYLFRKEGQNVTLSCEQNLNHDAMYWYRQDPGQGLRLIYYSQIVNDFQKGDIAEGYSVSREKKESFPLTVTSAQKNPTAFYLCASSIRTSGRTEQFFGPGTRLTVL.

The chain has TRBV7-9 and TRBJ2-3, with 9 bases that match TRBD2. The germline V gene has CDR1 SEHNR and CDR2 FQNEAQ (reference sequence). V trimming: 5 bases; J trimming: 5 bases; junction bases outside the gene matches: 11. This CDR3 spans 16 amino acids. The CDR3 is CASSLGAGGSQDTQYF. Here the CDR3 DNA reads TGTGCCAGCAGCCTGGGAGCGGGAGGTTCCCAAGATACGCAGTATTTT.

The chain links TRBV5-1 to TRBJ2-3, with 10 bases aligning to TRBD2. Germline V gene lookup returns CDR1 SGHRS and CDR2 YFSETQ. The CDR3 is 14 amino acids. The trim removed 1 base at V and 5 bases at J, leaving 1 base unmatched. The DNA for the CDR3 is TGCGCCAGCAGCTTGTCTAGCGGGGGAGATACGCAGTATTTT. Protein: CASSLSSGGDTQYF.

The CDR3 DNA follows: TGTGCCAGCAGGCTAGCGGGATACAATGAGCAGTTCTTC. Translated, it gives CASRLAGYNEQFF. V usage is TRBV2 and J usage is TRBJ2-1, with 9 bases identical to TRBD2. CDR1 SNHLY and CDR2 FYNNEI come from the germline V gene. Trimming removed 6 bases from V and 4 bases from J; junction bases left unmatched: 1. This CDR3 spans 13 amino acids.

This chain uses TRBV5-1 with TRBJ2-2; 9 nucleotides match TRBD1. The germline V gene encodes CDR1 SGHRS and CDR2 YFSETQ. The CDR3 spans 18 residues. J gave up 6 bases and V 7 bases, and 19 bases lay outside the gene matches. The chain's CDR3 is CASRGSRDRALWSGELFF. The CDR3 nucleotides are TGCGCCAGCCGAGGCTCTAGGGACAGGGCCCTCTGGTCCGGGGAGCTGTTTTTT.